One and the same sample provided the 27 T cell receptor beta chains below, sequenced in a study of blood T cell repertoires in COVID-19. Method: immunoSEQ multiplex PCR; TCRdb's copy keeps in-frame clones and lacks some. In the table there are about 380,000 clones, 88% of which are singletons. What was sequenced was PBMCs or T cells enriched from blood (not recorded which). All receptors come from a woman under 30 who had recovered from COVID-19.

This chain links TRBV28 with TRBJ2-1; 10 bases are shared with TRBD2. The length of the CDR3 is 14 residues. Germline V gene lookup returns CDR1 MDHEN and CDR2 SYDVKM. J lost 7 bases, V lost 5 bases, and 5 bases had no gene match. The CDR3 sequence is CASSRVTSGNEQFF. CDR3 coding DNA: TGTGCCAGCAGTCGGGTGACTAGCGGGAATGAGCAGTTCTTC. Drawing the rest from reference TRBV28 and TRBJ2-1, the complete variable domain is DVKVTQSSRYLVKRTGEKVFLECVQDMDHENMFWYRQDPGLGLRLIYFSYDVKMKEKGDIPEGYSVSREKKERFSLILESASTNQTSMYLCASSRVTSGNEQFFGPGTRLTVL.

The chain employs TRBV6-5 and TRBJ1-1, with TRBD1 matching over 7 bases. This CDR3 contains 13 residues. The ends lost 6 bases at V and 3 bases at J; junction bases unmatched: 4. CDR1 and CDR2 (germline): MNHEY, SVGAGI. The CDR3 DNA is TGTGCCAGCAGGAACAGGGGAGACACTGAAGCTTTCTTT. Amino acids: CASRNRGDTEAFF.

This clone occurred a few times. The chain couples TRBV25-1 to TRBJ2-7, with 10 bases fitting TRBD2. Per germline, CDR1 MGHDK and CDR2 SYGVNS. CDR3 size: 15 residues. After removal of 6 bases from V and 0 bases from J, the junction contained 5 bases not matched to a gene. As DNA, the CDR3 is TGTGCCAGCAGCAACTTAGCGGGGGGCTCCTACGAGCAGTACTTC. This translates into CASSNLAGGSYEQYF.

V usage is TRBV7-9 and J usage is TRBJ2-3, with 12 bases fitting TRBD2. CDR1 and CDR2 from the germline V gene are SEHNR and FQNEAQ (reference sequence). The length of the CDR3 is 16 residues. The junction had 4 bases not matched to a gene; V was cut back by 6 bases and J by 0 bases. CDR3 in amino acids: CASSSLAGGSTDTQYF. For the CDR3, the DNA is TGTGCCAGCAGTTCACTAGCGGGGGGCAGCACAGATACGCAGTATTTT.

In its sample, this clone was seen once. The V and J genes are TRBV27 and TRBJ2-1; TRBD1 agrees at 8 bases. CDR3 length: 15 residues. Per the germline V gene, CDR1 is MNHEY and CDR2 is SMNVEV (reference sequence). Losses at the gene ends were 5 bases for V and 4 bases for J; bases not matched to a gene: 7. As DNA, the CDR3 is TGTGCCAGCAGTCTAACAGGGGGGTTTTACAATGAGCAGTTCTTC. It translates to CASSLTGGFYNEQFF.

The rearrangement uses TRBV19 and TRBJ1-2; maybe TRBD1 (5 bases). Trimming cost V 6 bases and J 2 bases, with 16 bases left between them. The CDR3 extends over 15 amino acids. Germline assignment: CDR1 LNHDA and CDR2 SQIVND (reference sequence). This CDR3 reads CASRPGQTQNYGYTF. CDR3 nucleotide sequence: TGTGCCAGTAGGCCTGGACAAACTCAGAACTATGGCTACACCTTC.

The rearrangement links TRBV18 to TRBJ2-3; D is perhaps TRBD2 (7 bases). V lost 3 bases and J lost 0, with 16 bases in between. The CDR3 consists of 17 residues. CDR1 is KGHSH, CDR2 LQKENI, per germline. The DNA of the CDR3 is TGTGCCAGCTCACCTCCGAACCGGGGGGCCAGCACAGATACGCAGTATTTT. Protein sequence: CASSPPNRGASTDTQYF. The full variable domain, rest sourced from reference TRBV18 and TRBJ2-3, is NAGVMQNPRHLVRRRGQEARLRCSPMKGHSHVYWYRQLPEEGLKFMVYLQKENIIDESGMPKERFSAEFPKEGPSILRIQQVVRGDSAAYFCASSPPNRGASTDTQYFGPGTRLTVL.

The V and J genes are TRBV6-2 or TRBV6-3 and TRBJ2-7; TRBD1 matches at 7 bases. Per the germline V gene, CDR1 is MNHEY and CDR2 is SVGEGT. The CDR3 length is 15 residues. V was clipped by 3 bases and J by 6 bases; unmatched bases: 11. The CDR3 spells CASSYTGDDSSEQYF. CDR3 DNA sequence: TGTGCCAGCAGTTATACAGGGGACGACTCCAGCGAGCAGTACTTC.

The chain combines TRBV4-2 with TRBJ1-5; 10 nucleotides match TRBD1. After removal of 0 bases from V and 6 bases from J, the junction contained 11 bases not matched to a gene. There are 18 residues in the CDR3. Germline assignment: CDR1 LGHNA and CDR2 YNFKEQ. CDR3 sequence reads: CASSQDLGTGASIQPQHF. The DNA of the CDR3 is TGTGCCAGCAGCCAAGATCTAGGGACAGGGGCGAGTATTCAGCCCCAGCATTTT.

This CDR3 reads CASGQKGTQNTEAFF. CDR3 DNA: TGTGCCAGCGGTCAAAAGGGGACACAGAACACTGAAGCTTTCTTT. The V and J genes are TRBV11-2 and TRBJ1-1; maybe TRBD1 (6 bases). The germline V gene encodes CDR1 SGHAT and CDR2 FQNNGV. Trimming pared 8 bases from V and 1 base from J, leaving 17 bases between. CDR3 size: 15 residues.

The rearrangement links TRBV29-1 to TRBJ1-2; D is possibly TRBD1 (6 bases). CDR1 and CDR2 (germline): SQVTM, ANQGSEA. The CDR3 runs 12 residues. V was trimmed by 6 bases and J by 8 bases, leaving 16 bases between them. CDR3 coding DNA: TGCAGCGTAAGACAGGCCGTACTAGGCTACACCTTC. It encodes CSVRQAVLGYTF. Looking up the rest from reference TRBV29-1 and TRBJ1-2 gives the full variable domain: SAVISQKPSRDICQRGTSLTIQCQVDSQVTMMFWYRQQPGQSLTLIATANQGSEATYESGFVIDKFPISRPNLTFSTLTVSNMSPEDSSIYLCSVRQAVLGYTFGSGTRLTVV.

In this sample, this clone turned up a few times. The V and J genes are TRBV4-3 and TRBJ2-7; D possibly corresponds to TRBD1 (6 bases). The V gene lost 0 bases and the J gene lost 5 bases, with 17 bases spanning the gap. Per germline, CDR1 LGHNA and CDR2 YSLEER. The CDR3 has 16 amino acids. CDR3 protein: CASSQEEGGHVNEQYF. CDR3 nucleotides: TGCGCCAGCAGCCAAGAGGAAGGGGGACATGTTAACGAGCAGTACTTC.

This chain links TRBV30 with TRBJ1-1; a possible D gene is TRBD1 (5 bases). CDR3 length: 15 residues. V was pared by 2 bases and J by 4 bases, with 17 bases between. The germline V gene has CDR1 GTSNPN and CDR2 SVGIG (reference sequence). In DNA form, the CDR3 reads TGTGCCTGGAGTTTTCAATCCCGGGGGACCACTGAAGCTTTCTTT. Amino acids: CAWSFQSRGTTEAFF. Using reference TRBV30 and TRBJ1-1 for the parts outside the CDR3, the full variable domain is SQTIHQWPATLVQPVGSPLSLECTVEGTSNPNLYWYRQAAGRGLQLLFYSVGIGQISSEVPQNLSASRPQDRQFILSSKKLLLSDSGFYLCAWSFQSRGTTEAFFGQGTRLTVV.

The chain has TRBV10-3 and TRBJ2-1, with a weak D call TRBD1 (6 bases). CDR3 length: 13 residues. Germline values: CDR1 ENHRY, CDR2 SYGVKD. V lost 10 bases to trimming and J lost 8 bases, with 18 bases between them. Here the CDR3 DNA reads TGTGCCACCGGACAGCCCTACACCCATGAGCAGTTCTTC. It specifies CATGQPYTHEQFF.

This clone was seen only once. The chain employs TRBV27 and TRBJ2-6, with D perhaps matching TRBD2 (5 bases). V shed 2 bases and J shed 4 bases, with 15 bases lying between them. This CDR3 has 17 residues. Germline V gene lookup returns CDR1 MNHEY and CDR2 SMNVEV (reference sequence). In DNA, the CDR3 is TGTGCCAGCAGTTTAGAGGGTGGCTTTGCCGGGGCCAACGTCCTGACTTTC. This translates into CASSLEGGFAGANVLTF.

The rearrangement joins TRBV4-1 to TRBJ1-4; 9 bases line up with TRBD1. Per germline, CDR1 MGHRA and CDR2 YSYEKL. The V and J ends lost 4 bases and 2 bases, in that order; junction bases with no gene match: 2. The length of the CDR3 is 15 residues. The CDR3 region has the DNA TGCGCCAGCAGCCTCGACAGGGGGACTAATGAAAAACTGTTTTTT. It encodes CASSLDRGTNEKLFF.

The chain recombines TRBV3-1 (or the pseudogene TRBV3-2) with TRBJ1-4; possibly TRBD1 for D (6 bases). Between the trimmed V and J ends, which lost 6 bases and 1 base, there was a span of 12 bases. Germline V gene data show CDR1 as LGHDT and CDR2 as YNNKEL (reference sequence). CDR3 size: 15 residues. DNA of the CDR3: TGTGCCAGCAGTCTTCGAGGGGGAACTAATGAAAAACTGTTTTTT. It translates to CASSLRGGTNEKLFF.

V gene TRBV7-3 combines with J gene TRBJ1-1; 12 positions match TRBD1. Trimming cost V 2 bases and J 3 bases; bases outside gene matches: 1. CDR1 is SGHTA and CDR2 is FQGTGA in the germline V gene. There are 15 residues in the CDR3. CDR3 sequence reads: CASSLGTGGDTEAFF. In DNA form, the CDR3 reads TGTGCCAGCAGCTTAGGGACAGGGGGCGACACTGAAGCTTTCTTT.

V and J are TRBV7-3 and TRBJ1-2; D not certain. The length of the CDR3 is 17 residues. In germline, CDR1 is SGHTA, CDR2 FQGTGA. Between the trimmed V and J ends, which lost 4 bases and 0 bases, there was a span of 18 bases. In DNA, the CDR3 is TGTGCCAGCAGCTCTGCGGGTGGTACAGCAGCTAACTATGGCTACACCTTC. It is translated as CASSSAGGTAANYGYTF. Full variable domain (missing parts from reference TRBV7-3 and TRBJ1-2): GAGVSQTPSNKVTEKGKYVELRCDPISGHTALYWYRQSLGQGPEFLIYFQGTGAADDSGLPNDRFFAVRPEGSVSTLKIQRTERGDSAVYLCASSSAGGTAANYGYTFGSGTRLTVV.

The chain recombines TRBV25-1 with TRBJ2-3; perhaps TRBD2 as D (6 bases). V gave up 5 bases and J gave up 7 bases, with 19 bases separating them. The CDR3 runs to 15 residues. CDR1 is MGHDK and CDR2 is SYGVNS in the germline V gene. CDR3 coding DNA: TGTGCCAGCAGTCTCGGGACTCACTTACCCCATACGCAGTATTTT. Encoded protein: CASSLGTHLPHTQYF.

CDR3 bases: TGTGCCAGCTCAGCATCCCCTAGCGGGGGCTCCTACAATGAGCAGTTCTTC. This gives the protein CASSASPSGGSYNEQFF. The chain has TRBV18 and TRBJ2-1, with 10 bases identical to TRBD2. The V gene's germline CDR1 is KGHSH and CDR2 LQKENI. The CDR3 extends over 17 amino acids. V shed 5 bases and J 0 bases; nucleotides not matched to a gene: 7. The variable domain in full, completed from reference TRBV18 and TRBJ2-1, reads NAGVMQNPRHLVRRRGQEARLRCSPMKGHSHVYWYRQLPEEGLKFMVYLQKENIIDESGMPKERFSAEFPKEGPSILRIQQVVRGDSAAYFCASSASPSGGSYNEQFFGPGTRLTVL.

This chain uses TRBV14 with TRBJ2-5, with D possibly being TRBD1 (6 bases). Trimming stripped 2 bases from V and 10 bases from J, with 17 bases between. The CDR3 spans 14 residues. CDR1 and CDR2 from the germline V gene are SGHDN and FVKESK. The CDR3 is CASSQRQALGGQYF. CDR3 coding DNA: TGTGCCAGCAGCCAACGACAGGCCCTTGGAGGCCAGTACTTC.

The gene calls are TRBV11-2 and TRBJ2-1, with 15 nucleotides matching TRBD2. The germline V gene has CDR1 SGHAT and CDR2 FQNNGV. The CDR3 is made up of 19 amino acids. Trimming took 4 bases from V and 4 from J; bases not matched to a gene: 11. CDR3 residues: CASSSGLAGGLGPYNEQFF. The CDR3 DNA reads as TGTGCCAGCAGCTCCGGACTAGCGGGGGGGCTAGGGCCTTACAATGAGCAGTTCTTC.

The CDR3 DNA follows: TGTGCCAGCAGCGCGTCGGGCGGGGGGGCCGACGAGCAGTACTTC. Amino acids: CASSASGGGADEQYF. The rearrangement links TRBV9 to TRBJ2-7, with 9 bases fitting TRBD2. V was clipped by 3 bases and J by 5 bases; unmatched bases: 9. The CDR3 length is 15 residues. CDR1 is SGDLS and CDR2 is YYNGEE in the germline V gene.

The chain has TRBV10-3 and TRBJ1-1; a weak D match, TRBD1 (5 bases). The CDR3 consists of 15 residues. Deletions cut 6 bases from V and 2 bases from J, with 16 bases between. CDR1 is ENHRY, CDR2 SYGVKD, per germline. The CDR3 DNA reads as TGTGCCATCAGCCCGGCGGGGGGTCGTAACACTGAAGCTTTCTTT. Protein sequence: CAISPAGGRNTEAFF.

The CDR3: CASSLAPQGSQPQHF. CDR3 DNA sequence: TGTGCCAGCAGCTTGGCGCCTCAGGGCAGTCAGCCCCAGCATTTT. The chain couples TRBV5-5 to TRBJ1-5; tentative D call: TRBD1 (5 bases). V shed 0 bases and J shed 6 bases, with 13 bases lying between them. The CDR3 contains 15 residues. Germline V gene sequence: CDR1 SGHKS, CDR2 YYEKEE (reference sequence).

The chain uses TRBV28 and TRBJ1-5, with TRBD1 as a possible D gene (6 bases). V gave up 6 bases and J gave up 6 bases, with 12 bases separating them. CDR1 and CDR2 (germline): MDHEN, SYDVKM. This CDR3 has 13 amino acids. CDR3 DNA sequence: TGTGCCAGCAGCACAGGGTTCGTTCAGCCCCAGCATTTT. Translating it yields CASSTGFVQPQHF.